This entry concerns a single T cell receptor beta chain. The target antigen is unknown. Run at survey level, the immunoSEQ assay was version v3.0. Per sample, sequencing targeted about 35,000-55,000 T-cell genomes. Data came from immunoSEQ multiplex PCR; TCRdb stores just in-frame clones and leaves some out. The sample comprises roughly 19,000 clones, roughly 84% of which are singletons, and roughly a tenth rests with the top ten. This specimen belongs to a study of long-term antiretroviral therapy in people with HIV. Study results and limitations: When set beside controls, HIV repertoires had CDR3 length ranges that were narrower. Viral resistance, ART adherence and therapy changes all lacked available data.

Each participant with HIV received care in the United States. Losses at the gene ends were 7 bases for V and 3 bases for J; bases not matched to a gene: 3. CDR1 is SGHRS and CDR2 is YFSETQ in the germline V gene. The CDR3 has 12 amino acids. The V call is TRBV5-1, the J call TRBJ2-7; 8 bases are a match to TRBD1. The sequences come from unsorted PBMCs, collected less than 2.5 years after starting antiretroviral therapy. The receptor was derived from a man aged 40-49 years with HIV. The CDR3 is CASGQGLYEQYF. The CDR3, as DNA: TGCGCCAGCGGACAGGGCCTCTACGAGCAGTACTTC. Drawing the rest from reference TRBV5-1 and TRBJ2-7, the complete variable domain is KAGVTQTPRYLIKTRGQQVTLSCSPISGHRSVSWYQQTPGQGLQFLFEYFSETQRNKGNFPGRFSGRQFSNSRSEMNVSTLELGDSALYLCASGQGLYEQYFGPGTRLTVT.